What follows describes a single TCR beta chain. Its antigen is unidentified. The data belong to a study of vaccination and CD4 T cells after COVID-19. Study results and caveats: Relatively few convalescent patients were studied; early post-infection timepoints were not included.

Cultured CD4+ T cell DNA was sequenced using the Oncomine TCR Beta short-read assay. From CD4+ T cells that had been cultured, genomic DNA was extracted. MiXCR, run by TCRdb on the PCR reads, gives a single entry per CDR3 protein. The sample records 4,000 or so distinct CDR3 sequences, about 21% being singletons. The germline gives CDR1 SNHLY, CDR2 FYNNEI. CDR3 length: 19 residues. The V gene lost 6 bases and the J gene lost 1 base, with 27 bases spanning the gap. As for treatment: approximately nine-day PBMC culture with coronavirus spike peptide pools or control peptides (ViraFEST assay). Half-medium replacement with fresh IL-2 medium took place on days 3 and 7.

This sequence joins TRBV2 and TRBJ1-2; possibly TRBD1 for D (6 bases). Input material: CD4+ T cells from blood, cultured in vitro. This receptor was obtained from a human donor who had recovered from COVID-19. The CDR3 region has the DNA TGTGCCAGCAGCCCAACACTCAGGGGCCTCCGAACGAGTAACTATGGCTACACCTTC. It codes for CASSPTLRGLRTSNYGYTF.